The clone carrying this TCR beta chain was seen just once. With a much larger clone just one base away, this may be a read error. This specimen comes from a study of regulatory T cells in long-lasting Graves disease. The time point is: persistent/refractory GD, antithyroid drugs over 5 years with positive TRAb. RNA from PBMCs was the source of the TCR library. Trimming pared 3 bases from V and 6 bases from J, leaving 8 bases between. The germline gives CDR1 SGHTA, CDR2 FQGNSA. CDR3 length: 12 amino acids. In building TCR beta libraries, iRepertoire HTBI primers were used together with Arm-PCR of CDR3 regions. TCRdb used MiXCR to reprocess the multiplex PCR reads, holding one entry per CDR3 protein. There are 400,000 or so distinct CDR3 sequences in the sample; 23% occur only once, and roughly a quarter lies in the top ten.

The chain combines TRBV7-2 with TRBJ1-2; D may be TRBD1 (6 bases). This sequence was found in a female donor with Graves disease. The sample was peripheral blood mononuclear cells (PBMCs), taken when the disease was refractory, from a patient treated with antithyroid drugs. CDR3 amino acids: CASSFEGDGYTF. CDR3 coding DNA: TGTGCCAGCAGCTTTGAGGGGGATGGCTACACCTTC.